This T cell receptor beta chain was recovered during a study of blood T cells in healthy people across ages. The second PCR ran roughly 6 to 12 cycles with a sample-barcoded 5' primer and J-beta primers. Tagging of each cDNA molecule was performed by a template-switch adaptor with 12 random nucleotides. TCRdb independently ran MiXCR on the 5' RACE reads; one entry per CDR3 protein. Of fewer than 900,000 distinct CDR3 sequences listed, about 37% are singletons. CDR3 length: 14 amino acids. Deletions cut 5 bases from V and 3 bases from J, with 11 bases between. Whenever a sample was processed, at least 6 million PBMCs were isolated. Total RNA extracted from each sample amounted to at least 5.5 micrograms. This clonotype is a singleton in its sample.

This clonotype was sampled from a man in his late teens or twenties in good health. The chain combines TRBV12-3 or TRBV12-4 with TRBJ2-1; maybe TRBD1 (6 bases). Sequencing was carried out using blood. CDR3 sequence: CASSHRELYNEQFF. CDR3 nucleotide sequence: TGTGCCAGCAGTCACAGGGAGCTCTACAATGAGCAGTTCTTC.